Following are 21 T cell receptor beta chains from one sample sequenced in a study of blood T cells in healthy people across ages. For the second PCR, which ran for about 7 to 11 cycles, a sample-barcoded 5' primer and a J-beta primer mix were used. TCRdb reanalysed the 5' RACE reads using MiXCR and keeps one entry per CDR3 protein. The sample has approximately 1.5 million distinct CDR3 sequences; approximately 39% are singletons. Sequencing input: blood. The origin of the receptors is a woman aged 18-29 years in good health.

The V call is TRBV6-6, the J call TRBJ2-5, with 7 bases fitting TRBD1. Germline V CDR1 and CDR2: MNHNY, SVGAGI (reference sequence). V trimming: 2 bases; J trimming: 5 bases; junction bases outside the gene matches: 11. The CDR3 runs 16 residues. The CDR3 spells CASSYPKTGVRETQYF. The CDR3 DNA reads TGTGCCAGCAGTTACCCGAAAACAGGGGTACGGGAGACCCAGTACTTC.

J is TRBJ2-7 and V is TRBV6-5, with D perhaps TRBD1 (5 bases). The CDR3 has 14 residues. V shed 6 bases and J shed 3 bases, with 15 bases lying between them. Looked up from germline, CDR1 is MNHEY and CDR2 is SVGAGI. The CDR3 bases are TGTGCCAGCAGCAGCAGGGTTCCGGGCTACGAGCAGTACTTC. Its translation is CASSSRVPGYEQYF.

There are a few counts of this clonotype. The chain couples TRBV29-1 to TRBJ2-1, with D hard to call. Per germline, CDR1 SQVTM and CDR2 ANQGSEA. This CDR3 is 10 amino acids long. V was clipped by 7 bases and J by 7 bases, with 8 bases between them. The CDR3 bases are TGCAGCGCGTATAAGAATGAGCAGTTCTTC. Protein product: CSAYKNEQFF.

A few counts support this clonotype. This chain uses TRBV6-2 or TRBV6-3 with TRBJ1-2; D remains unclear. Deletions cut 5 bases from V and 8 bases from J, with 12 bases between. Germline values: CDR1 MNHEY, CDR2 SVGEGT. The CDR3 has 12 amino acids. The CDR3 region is CASSRFGEGYTF. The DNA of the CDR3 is TGTGCCAGCAGTAGATTTGGGGAAGGCTACACCTTC.

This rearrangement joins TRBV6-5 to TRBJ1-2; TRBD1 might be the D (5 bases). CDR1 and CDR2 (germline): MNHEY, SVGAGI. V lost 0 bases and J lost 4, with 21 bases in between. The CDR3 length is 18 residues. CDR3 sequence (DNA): TGTGCCAGCAGTTACTCCTTGTCAGGGACCCACGGAAGCTATGGCTACACCTTC. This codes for CASSYSLSGTHGSYGYTF.

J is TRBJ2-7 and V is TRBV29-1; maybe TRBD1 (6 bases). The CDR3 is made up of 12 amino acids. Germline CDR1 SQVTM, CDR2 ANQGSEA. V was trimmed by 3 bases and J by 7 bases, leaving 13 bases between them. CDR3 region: CSVEDSAREQYF. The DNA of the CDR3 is TGCAGCGTTGAGGACAGCGCCCGGGAGCAGTACTTC.

CDR3 sequence: CASIDFVTSGGALGTDTQYF. DNA of the CDR3: TGTGCCAGCATTGACTTTGTCACTAGCGGGGGGGCGCTGGGGACAGATACGCAGTATTTT. The J gene is TRBJ2-3, the V gene TRBV25-1; 13 nucleotides match TRBD2. This CDR3 region has 20 residues. V shed 7 bases and J 3 bases; nucleotides not matched to a gene: 19. From germline, CDR1 is MGHDK and CDR2 SYGVNS. Based on the CDR3 plus reference TRBV25-1 and TRBJ2-3, the full variable domain is EADIYQTPRYLVIGTGKKITLECSQTMGHDKMYWYQQDPGMELHLIHYSYGVNSTEKGDLSSESTVSRIRTEHFPLTLESARPSHTSQYLCASIDFVTSGGALGTDTQYFGPGTRLTVL.

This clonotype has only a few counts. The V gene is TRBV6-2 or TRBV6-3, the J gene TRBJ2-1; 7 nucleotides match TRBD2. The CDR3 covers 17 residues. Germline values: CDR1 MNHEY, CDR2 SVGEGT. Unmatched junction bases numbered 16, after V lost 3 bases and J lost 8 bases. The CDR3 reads CASSYTETSTTGDEQFF. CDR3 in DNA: TGTGCCAGCAGTTATACCGAGACTAGCACAACGGGCGATGAGCAGTTCTTC.

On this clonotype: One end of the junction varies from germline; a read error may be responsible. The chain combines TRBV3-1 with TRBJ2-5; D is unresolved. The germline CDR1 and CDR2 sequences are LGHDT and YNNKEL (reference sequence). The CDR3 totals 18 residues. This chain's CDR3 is CASSPPRRITIFQETQYF. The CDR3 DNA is TGTGCCAGCAGCCCCCCCCGGCGGATCACAATATTTCAAGAGACCCAGTACTTT.

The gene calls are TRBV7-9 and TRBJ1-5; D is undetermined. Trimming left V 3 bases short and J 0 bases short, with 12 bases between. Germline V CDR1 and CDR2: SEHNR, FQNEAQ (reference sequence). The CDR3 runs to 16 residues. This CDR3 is CASSFGPRNSNQPQHF. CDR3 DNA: TGTGCCAGCAGCTTCGGCCCCAGAAATAGCAATCAGCCCCAGCATTTT.

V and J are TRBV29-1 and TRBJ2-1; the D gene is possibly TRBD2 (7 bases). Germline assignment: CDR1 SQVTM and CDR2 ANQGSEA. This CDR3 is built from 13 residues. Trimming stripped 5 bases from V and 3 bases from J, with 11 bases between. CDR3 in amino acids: CSVKGGDYNEQFF. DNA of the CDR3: TGCAGCGTTAAGGGGGGGGACTACAATGAGCAGTTCTTC.

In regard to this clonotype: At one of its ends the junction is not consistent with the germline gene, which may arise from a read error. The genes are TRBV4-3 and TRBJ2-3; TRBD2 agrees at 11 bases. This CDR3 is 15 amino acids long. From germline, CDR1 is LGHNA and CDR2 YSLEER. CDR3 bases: TGCGCCAGCAGCCAAGAAGGGACTAGCGGACTTACGCGGTATTTT. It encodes CASSQEGTSGLTRYF.

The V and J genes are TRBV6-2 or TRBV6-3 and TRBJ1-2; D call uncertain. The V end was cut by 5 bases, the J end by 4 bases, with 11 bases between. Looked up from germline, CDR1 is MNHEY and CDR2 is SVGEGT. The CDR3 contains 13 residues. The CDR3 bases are TGTGCCAGCAGTGGTAACAGCGCCTATGGCTACACCTTC. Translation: CASSGNSAYGYTF.

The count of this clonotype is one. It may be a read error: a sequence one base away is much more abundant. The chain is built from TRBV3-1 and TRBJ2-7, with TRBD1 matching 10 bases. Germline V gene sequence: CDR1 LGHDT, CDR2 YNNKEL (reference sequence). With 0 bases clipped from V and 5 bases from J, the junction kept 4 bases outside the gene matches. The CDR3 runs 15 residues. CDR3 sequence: CASSQDTDRGDEQYF. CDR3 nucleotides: TGTGCCAGCAGCCAAGATACGGACAGGGGGGACGAGCAGTACTTC.

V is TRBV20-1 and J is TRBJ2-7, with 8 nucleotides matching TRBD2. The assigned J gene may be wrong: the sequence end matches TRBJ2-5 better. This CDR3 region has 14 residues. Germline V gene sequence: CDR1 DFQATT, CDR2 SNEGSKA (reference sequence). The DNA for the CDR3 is TGCAGTGGTCGACTAGCGAGCGCCCGGGAGACCCAGTACTTC. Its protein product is CSGRLASARETQYF.

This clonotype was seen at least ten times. The DNA of the CDR3 is TGTGCCACTTCCGATAGCGTCACAGATACGCAGTATTTT. The encoded protein is CATSDSVTDTQYF. The chain employs TRBV7-2 and TRBJ2-3; D is possibly TRBD2 (5 bases). This CDR3 has 13 residues. Germline V lookup: CDR1 SGHTA, CDR2 FQGNSA. Trimming cost V 10 bases and J 2 bases, with 13 bases left between them. Looking up the rest from reference TRBV7-2 and TRBJ2-3 gives the full variable domain: GAGVSQSPSNKVTEKGKDVELRCDPISGHTALYWYRQSLGQGLEFLIYFQGNSAPDKSGLPSDRFSAERTGGSVSTLTIQRTQQEDSAVYLCATSDSVTDTQYFGPGTRLTVL.

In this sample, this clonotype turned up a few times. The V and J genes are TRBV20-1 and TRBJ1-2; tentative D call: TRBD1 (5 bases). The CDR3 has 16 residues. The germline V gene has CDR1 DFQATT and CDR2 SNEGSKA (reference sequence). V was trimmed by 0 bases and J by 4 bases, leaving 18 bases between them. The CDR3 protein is CSARDSVRVEGYGYTF. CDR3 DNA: TGCAGTGCTAGAGATAGTGTCAGGGTGGAGGGCTATGGCTACACCTTC.

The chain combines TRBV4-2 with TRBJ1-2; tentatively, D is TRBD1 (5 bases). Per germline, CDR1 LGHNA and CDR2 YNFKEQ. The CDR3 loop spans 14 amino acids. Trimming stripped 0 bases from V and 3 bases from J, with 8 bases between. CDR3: CASSQDVRDYGYTF. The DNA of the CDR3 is TGTGCCAGCAGCCAAGATGTCAGGGACTATGGCTACACCTTC.

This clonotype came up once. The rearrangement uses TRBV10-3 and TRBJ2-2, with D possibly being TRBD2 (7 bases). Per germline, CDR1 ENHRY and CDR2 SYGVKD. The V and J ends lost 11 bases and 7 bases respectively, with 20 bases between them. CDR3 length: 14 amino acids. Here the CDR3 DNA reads TGTGCCCACCGGATAGGGGGGGCTCACGGGGAGCTGTTTTTT. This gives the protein CAHRIGGAHGELFF.

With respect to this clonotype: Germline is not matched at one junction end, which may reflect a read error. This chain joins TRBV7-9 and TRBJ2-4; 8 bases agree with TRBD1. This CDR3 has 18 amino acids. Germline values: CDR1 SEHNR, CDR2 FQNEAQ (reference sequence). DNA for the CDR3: TGTGCCAGCAGCGGTGCAGGGGGCTACAAGCTAGCCCAAAACATTCAGTACTTC. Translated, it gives CASSGAGGYKLAQNIQYF.

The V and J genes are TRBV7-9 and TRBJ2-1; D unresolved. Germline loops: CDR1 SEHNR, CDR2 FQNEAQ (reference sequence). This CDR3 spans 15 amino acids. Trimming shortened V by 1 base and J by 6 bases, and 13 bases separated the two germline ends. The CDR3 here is CASSLVGTASNEQFF. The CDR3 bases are TGTGCCAGCAGCTTAGTTGGAACGGCATCCAATGAGCAGTTCTTC.